This is a list of T cell receptor beta chains from one sample in a study of siplizumab effects on memory and regulatory T cells. The method was immunoSEQ multiplex PCR; TCRdb's version includes in-frame clones alone and lacks a portion of them. This sample has 70,000 to 95,000 clones, with approximately 96% found just once. Sequencing was performed on naive CD4+ T cells sorted from blood. The receptors originated from a human donor in good health. Both conserved end residues are part of each CDR3. The D gene is left open where the match is weak.

cdr3_aa: CASSTGSEAFF; cdr3_nt: TGTGCCAGCAGCACCGGGTCTGAAGCTTTCTTT; j_call: TRBJ1-1; v_call: TRBV11-2; d_call: -
cdr3_aa: CASSLSSGESNEQFF; cdr3_nt: TGTGCCAGCAGCTTATCTAGCGGGGAGTCTAATGAGCAGTTCTTC; j_call: TRBJ2-1; v_call: TRBV5-5; d_call: TRBD2
cdr3_aa: CASSQGSPGFEAFF; cdr3_nt: TGCGCCAGCAGCCAAGGGAGTCCAGGGTTTGAAGCTTTCTTT; j_call: TRBJ1-1; v_call: TRBV4-3; d_call: -
cdr3_aa: CASSPDGYEQYF; cdr3_nt: TGTGCCAGCAGTCCGGACGGATACGAGCAGTACTTC; j_call: TRBJ2-7; v_call: TRBV28; d_call: -
cdr3_aa: CASSSDRVGNYGYTF; cdr3_nt: TGTGCCAGCAGTTCAGACAGGGTCGGGAACTATGGCTACACCTTC; j_call: TRBJ1-2; v_call: TRBV27; d_call: TRBD1
cdr3_aa: CASSPDTFNYGYTF; cdr3_nt: TGTGCCAGCTCCCCGGACACGTTTAACTATGGCTACACCTTC; j_call: TRBJ1-2; v_call: TRBV18; d_call: -
cdr3_aa: CAISEYTEAFF; cdr3_nt: TGTGCCATCAGTGAGTACACTGAAGCTTTCTTT; j_call: TRBJ1-1; v_call: TRBV10-3; d_call: -
cdr3_aa: CASSQQGALAKNIQYF; cdr3_nt: TGCGCCAGCAGCCAGCAGGGGGCTCTAGCCAAAAACATTCAGTACTTC; j_call: TRBJ2-4; v_call: TRBV5-1; d_call: TRBD1
cdr3_aa: CASSYGQLNSPLHF; cdr3_nt: TGTGCCAGCAGCTATGGACAACTTAATTCACCCCTCCACTTT; j_call: TRBJ1-6; v_call: TRBV14; d_call: -
cdr3_aa: CASSPEGQMGPYEQYF; cdr3_nt: TGTGCCAGCAGCCCGGAGGGGCAAATGGGGCCCTACGAGCAGTACTTC; j_call: TRBJ2-7; v_call: TRBV5-4; d_call: -
cdr3_aa: CASSTPWNQPQHF; cdr3_nt: TGTGCCAGCAGTACACCGTGGAATCAGCCCCAGCATTTT; j_call: TRBJ1-5; v_call: TRBV28; d_call: -
cdr3_aa: CASSLFGGDQETQYF; cdr3_nt: TGTGCCAGCAGCTTATTTGGTGGGGACCAAGAGACCCAGTACTTC; j_call: TRBJ2-5; v_call: TRBV11-2; d_call: -
cdr3_aa: CASSLGDSRNQPQHF; cdr3_nt: TGCGCCAGCAGCTTGGGGGACAGCCGCAATCAGCCCCAGCATTTT; j_call: TRBJ1-5; v_call: TRBV5-1; d_call: TRBD1
cdr3_aa: CASSLSSRGDLYGYTF; cdr3_nt: TGTGCCAGCAGCTTATCGTCCCGGGGGGACCTATATGGCTACACCTTC; j_call: TRBJ1-2; v_call: TRBV7-8; d_call: -
cdr3_aa: CASSWYGTEAFF; cdr3_nt: TGTGCCAGCTCATGGTATGGCACTGAAGCTTTCTTT; j_call: TRBJ1-1; v_call: TRBV2; d_call: -
cdr3_aa: CASSREETQYF; cdr3_nt: TGCGCCAGCAGCCGGGAGGAGACCCAGTACTTC; j_call: TRBJ2-5; v_call: TRBV5-1; d_call: -
cdr3_aa: CASSLARTGSEGWNEQFF; cdr3_nt: TGTGCCAGCAGCTTAGCGCGGACAGGCAGCGAGGGTTGGAATGAGCAGTTCTTC; j_call: TRBJ2-1; v_call: TRBV7-9; d_call: TRBD1
cdr3_aa: CASSSETGIQETQYF; cdr3_nt: TGTGCCAGCTCGTCCGAAACAGGTATACAAGAGACCCAGTACTTC; j_call: TRBJ2-5; v_call: TRBV18; d_call: -
cdr3_aa: CARATDRVPYEQYF; cdr3_nt: TGTGCCAGAGCTACGGACAGGGTTCCCTACGAGCAGTACTTC; j_call: TRBJ2-7; v_call: TRBV2; d_call: TRBD1
cdr3_aa: CASSKQVNYGYTF; cdr3_nt: TGTGCCAGCAGTAAACAAGTTAACTATGGCTACACCTTC; j_call: TRBJ1-2; v_call: TRBV6-6; d_call: -
cdr3_aa: CASSQDLGQGPGANVLTF; cdr3_nt: TGTGCCAGCAGCCAAGATTTGGGACAGGGCCCCGGGGCCAACGTCCTGACTTTC; j_call: TRBJ2-6; v_call: TRBV14; d_call: TRBD1
cdr3_aa: CASSSPALAGGYNEQFF; cdr3_nt: TGTGCCAGCAGCTCCCCCGCCCTAGCGGGGGGGTACAATGAGCAGTTCTTC; j_call: TRBJ2-1; v_call: TRBV7-2; d_call: TRBD2
cdr3_aa: CAISDSGQGTDTQYF; cdr3_nt: TGTGCCATCAGTGACTCCGGGCAGGGCACAGATACGCAGTATTTT; j_call: TRBJ2-3; v_call: TRBV10-3; d_call: -
cdr3_aa: CASSPSVLSRDSFSYNEQFF; cdr3_nt: TGTGCCAGCAGCCCTAGCGTGTTGAGTCGGGACTCCTTTTCCTACAATGAGCAGTTCTTC; j_call: TRBJ2-1; v_call: TRBV9; d_call: -
cdr3_aa: CASSTLTGMGNGYTF; cdr3_nt: TGTGCCAGTAGTACGTTGACAGGGATGGGGAATGGCTACACCTTC; j_call: TRBJ1-2; v_call: TRBV19; d_call: TRBD1
cdr3_aa: CASSLEQGSYNEQFF; cdr3_nt: TGTGCCAGCAGCTTAGAACAGGGTTCCTACAATGAGCAGTTCTTC; j_call: TRBJ2-1; v_call: TRBV7-2; d_call: -
cdr3_aa: CASGQLSNQPQHF; cdr3_nt: TGTGCCAGCGGACAGTTAAGCAATCAGCCCCAGCATTTT; j_call: TRBJ1-5; v_call: TRBV7-2; d_call: -
cdr3_aa: CASSQGSGYTF; cdr3_nt: TGTGCCAGCAGCCAGGGATCTGGCTACACCTTC; j_call: TRBJ1-2; v_call: TRBV6-1; d_call: -
cdr3_aa: CASSFNGGPTGELFF; cdr3_nt: TGTGCCAGCAGCTTTAACGGGGGGCCCACCGGGGAGCTGTTTTTT; j_call: TRBJ2-2; v_call: TRBV7-3; d_call: -
cdr3_aa: CASRDGTGGYEQYF; cdr3_nt: TGTGCCAGCAGGGACGGGACAGGGGGTTACGAGCAGTACTTC; j_call: TRBJ2-7; v_call: TRBV28; d_call: TRBD1
cdr3_aa: CASSEGQGYDEQYF; cdr3_nt: TGTGCCAGCAGCGAGGGACAGGGCTACGACGAGCAGTACTTC; j_call: TRBJ2-7; v_call: TRBV9; d_call: TRBD1
cdr3_aa: CAISEYQGYEQYF; cdr3_nt: TGTGCCATCAGTGAATACCAGGGCTACGAGCAGTACTTC; j_call: TRBJ2-7; v_call: TRBV10-3; d_call: -
cdr3_aa: CASSLVAGALNEQFF; cdr3_nt: TGCGCCAGCAGCTTGGTCGCAGGGGCGCTTAATGAGCAGTTCTTC; j_call: TRBJ2-1; v_call: TRBV5-1; d_call: -
cdr3_aa: CASSLPGLAGGTDTQYF; cdr3_nt: TGTGCCAGCAGCTTACCGGGACTAGCAGGAGGTACAGATACGCAGTATTTT; j_call: TRBJ2-3; v_call: TRBV5-4; d_call: TRBD2
cdr3_aa: CASSLAGSTDTQYF; cdr3_nt: TGCGCCAGCAGCCTAGCGGGGAGCACAGATACGCAGTATTTT; j_call: TRBJ2-3; v_call: TRBV5-1; d_call: TRBD2
cdr3_aa: CASSLFSLAGEQYF; cdr3_nt: TGTGCCAGCAGCTTATTCAGTCTCGCCGGCGAGCAGTACTTC; j_call: TRBJ2-7; v_call: TRBV7-9; d_call: -
cdr3_aa: CASSEGTGALYGYTF; cdr3_nt: TGTGCCAGCAGTGAAGGCACAGGGGCCCTCTATGGCTACACCTTC; j_call: TRBJ1-2; v_call: TRBV6-1; d_call: TRBD1
cdr3_aa: CASSQRAKLSHSNQPQHF; cdr3_nt: TGTGCCAGCAGCCAACGGGCCAAACTCTCTCATAGCAATCAGCCCCAGCATTTT; j_call: TRBJ1-5; v_call: TRBV5-8; d_call: -
cdr3_aa: CASSTPGQGQETQYF; cdr3_nt: TGTGCCAGCAGTACCCCCGGACAGGGTCAAGAGACCCAGTACTTC; j_call: TRBJ2-5; v_call: TRBV6-5; d_call: TRBD1
cdr3_aa: CASSYRGGTDTQYF; cdr3_nt: TGTGCCAGCAGTTACCGTGGGGGAACAGATACGCAGTATTTT; j_call: TRBJ2-3; v_call: TRBV6-5; d_call: -
cdr3_aa: CASSLGQSANTGELFF; cdr3_nt: TGTGCCAGCAGCCTAGGACAATCCGCGAACACCGGGGAGCTGTTTTTT; j_call: TRBJ2-2; v_call: TRBV5-8; d_call: -
cdr3_aa: CASSSHQSSGNEQFF; cdr3_nt: TGTGCCAGCAGTTCCCATCAGAGTTCAGGGAATGAGCAGTTCTTC; j_call: TRBJ2-1; v_call: TRBV28; d_call: -